The 22 T cell receptor beta chains below were found in one sample sequenced in a study of OX40 agonist ivuxolimab in advanced cancers. Profiled with immunoSEQ multiplex PCR; TCRdb holds only in-frame clones, not every one. The table shows approximately 90,000 clones, with about 90% occurring only once. Sequencing was performed on CD4+ or CD8+ T cells sorted from blood, taken in a trial of the OX40 agonist ivuxolimab. The receptors were sampled from an adult with an advanced solid tumor such as melanoma, head and neck, liver or kidney cancer.

The rearrangement joins TRBV11-3 to TRBJ2-1; 11 bases align to TRBD1. V lost 5 bases to trimming and J lost 7 bases; unmatched junction nucleotides: 7. This CDR3 contains 15 residues. Germline CDR1 is SGHNT and CDR2 is YENEEA. CDR3 residues: CASSPGTGGGNEQFF. The CDR3 nucleotides read TGTGCCAGCAGCCCCGGGACAGGGGGTGGAAATGAGCAGTTCTTC.

V and J are TRBV28 and TRBJ2-3, with no clear D. Germline V gene sequence: CDR1 MDHEN, CDR2 SYDVKM. The CDR3 spans 16 residues. The V end was cut by 3 bases, the J end by 6 bases, with 19 bases between. CDR3 sequence: CASSFFSDRPTDTQYF. The CDR3 nucleotides read TGTGCCAGCAGTTTCTTTTCCGACCGTCCGACGGATACGCAGTATTTT.

The chain has TRBV18 and TRBJ2-5; D call uncertain. The CDR3 length is 13 residues. The germline V gene has CDR1 KGHSH and CDR2 LQKENI. Trimming took off 1 base at V and 2 bases at J, with 5 bases between the two ends. CDR3 loop: CASSPRPQETQYF. CDR3 bases: TGTGCCAGCTCACCACGGCCTCAAGAGACCCAGTACTTC.

The CDR3 DNA reads as TGTGCCAGCAGCCCCGGTGTGTGGGACAATCAGCCCCAGCATTTT. This translates into CASSPGVWDNQPQHF. V is TRBV9 and J is TRBJ1-5; no firm D call. The CDR3 spans 15 residues. The ends were cut back, 4 bases at V and 3 bases at J, with 14 bases in the middle. In germline, CDR1 is SGDLS, CDR2 YYNGEE.

The chain has TRBV10-3 and TRBJ2-3, with D possibly called TRBD1 or TRBD2 (6 bases each). The CDR3 is 15 amino acids. The germline V gene encodes CDR1 ENHRY and CDR2 SYGVKD. The V end lost 6 bases, the J end lost 0 bases, and 13 bases lay between the germline ends. CDR3 nucleotide sequence: TGTGCCATCAGGGGCGGGACAAAAAGCACAGATACGCAGTATTTT. Translating gives CAIRGGTKSTDTQYF.

The chain links TRBV5-1 to TRBJ2-7, with 8 bases fitting TRBD2. Per the germline V gene, CDR1 is SGHRS and CDR2 is YFSETQ. Losses at the gene ends were 0 bases for V and 4 bases for J; bases not matched to a gene: 6. CDR3 length equals 15 residues. In DNA form, the CDR3 reads TGCGCCAGCAGCTTGGTGGCTAGCGGGCAGTACGAGCAGTACTTC. Translated: CASSLVASGQYEQYF. The variable domain in full, with the rest retrieved from reference TRBV5-1 and TRBJ2-7, is KAGVTQTPRYLIKTRGQQVTLSCSPISGHRSVSWYQQTPGQGLQFLFEYFSETQRNKGNFPGRFSGRQFSNSRSEMNVSTLELGDSALYLCASSLVASGQYEQYFGPGTRLTVT.

J is TRBJ1-1 and V is TRBV5-4; the D is unclear. CDR1 is SGHNT, CDR2 YYREEE, per germline (reference sequence). Trimming pared 3 bases from V and 0 bases from J, leaving 12 bases between. The CDR3 is made up of 15 amino acids. CDR3 loop: CASSSVGQMNTEAFF. As DNA, the CDR3 is TGTGCCAGCAGCTCGGTCGGGCAGATGAACACTGAAGCTTTCTTT.

The genes are TRBV6-6 and TRBJ1-1, with a weak D call TRBD1 (5 bases). The CDR3 contains 14 residues. Trimming removed 2 bases at V and 0 bases at J, with 7 bases between. Germline CDR1 reads MNHNY; CDR2 reads SVGAGI (reference sequence). CDR3 loop: CASSYGTVNTEAFF. The DNA for the CDR3 is TGTGCCAGCAGTTACGGGACGGTGAACACTGAAGCTTTCTTT.

This chain links TRBV29-1 with TRBJ1-4; D is unresolved. CDR1 and CDR2 from the germline V gene are SQVTM and ANQGSEA. This CDR3 has 11 residues. The V end lost 5 bases, the J end lost 5 bases, and 6 bases lay between the germline ends. CDR3 coding DNA: TGCAGCGTTTCCGGGAATGAAAAACTGTTTTTT. This translates into CSVSGNEKLFF. Supplemented by reference TRBV29-1 and TRBJ1-4, the full variable domain reads SAVISQKPSRDICQRGTSLTIQCQVDSQVTMMFWYRQQPGQSLTLIATANQGSEATYESGFVIDKFPISRPNLTFSTLTVSNMSPEDSSIYLCSVSGNEKLFFGSGTQLSVL.

J is TRBJ2-1 and V is TRBV11-2; D is uncertain. This CDR3 contains 11 residues. The germline V gene encodes CDR1 SGHAT and CDR2 FQNNGV. V lost 4 bases, J lost 7 bases, and 5 bases lay in between. CDR3 coding DNA: TGTGCCAGCAGCTACTTGAATGAGCAGTTCTTC. Its protein is CASSYLNEQFF.

The count of this clone is one. The V and J genes are TRBV27 and TRBJ1-2; TRBD1 agrees at 7 bases. Germline V gene data show CDR1 as MNHEY and CDR2 as SMNVEV (reference sequence). CDR3 length: 13 amino acids. The ends lost 2 bases at V and 3 bases at J; junction bases unmatched: 0. This CDR3 reads CASSLQGDYGYTF. The CDR3 DNA reads TGTGCCAGCAGTTTACAGGGGGACTATGGCTACACCTTC.

V is TRBV6-1 and J is TRBJ2-2; 14 nucleotides agree with TRBD2. This CDR3 spans 15 amino acids. Trimming at V came to 4 bases and at J to 6 bases, leaving 1 base not matched to a gene. Germline V gene sequence: CDR1 MNHNS, CDR2 SASEGT. Written as DNA, the CDR3 is TGTGCCAGCAGTGGACTAGCGGGAGGGCCCGGGGAGCTGTTTTTT. It is translated as CASSGLAGGPGELFF.

The J gene is TRBJ2-2, the V gene TRBV7-9, with TRBD2 matching over 7 bases. The CDR3 is 17 amino acids. The V gene's germline CDR1 is SEHNR and CDR2 FQNEAQ (reference sequence). The J segment lost 3 bases and the V segment lost 2 bases, leaving 9 bases of the junction unmatched. CDR3 sequence reads: CASSLKASGIYTGELFF. Written as DNA, the CDR3 is TGTGCCAGCAGCTTAAAGGCTAGCGGTATCTACACCGGGGAGCTGTTTTTT.

J is TRBJ1-2 and V is TRBV5-5, with a weak D call TRBD1 (6 bases). Germline V lookup: CDR1 SGHKS, CDR2 YYEKEE (reference sequence). Trimming took 4 bases from V and 3 from J, leaving 16 bases between them. The CDR3 is 15 amino acids. CDR3 in DNA: TGTGCCAGCAGCCCCCGGGGGGGCGGTCACTATGGCTACACCTTC. It encodes CASSPRGGGHYGYTF. The variable domain in full, completed from reference TRBV5-5 and TRBJ1-2, reads DAGVTQSPTHLIKTRGQQVTLRCSPISGHKSVSWYQQVLGQGPQFIFQYYEKEERGRGNFPDRFSARQFPNYSSELNVNALLLGDSALYLCASSPRGGGHYGYTFGSGTRLTVV.

CDR3 amino acids: CASSLGQNYGYTF. Here the CDR3 DNA reads TGTGCCAGCAGCCTAGGACAGAACTATGGCTACACCTTC. The V call is TRBV28, the J call TRBJ1-2, with TRBD1 as a possible D gene (6 bases). V was pared by 6 bases and J by 2 bases, with 10 bases between. The germline V gene has CDR1 MDHEN and CDR2 SYDVKM. CDR3 length: 13 residues.

The chain is built from TRBV5-1 and TRBJ2-1; tentatively, D is TRBD2 (5 bases). This CDR3 contains 14 residues. The germline gives CDR1 SGHRS, CDR2 YFSETQ. Trimming took off 0 bases at V and 7 bases at J, with 11 bases between the two ends. CDR3 sequence (DNA): TGCGCCAGCAGCTTGGGAAGTTCGGGGAATGAGCAGTTCTTC. It encodes CASSLGSSGNEQFF.

This chain uses TRBV4-2 with TRBJ2-7, with 7 nucleotides matching TRBD2. This CDR3 has 15 amino acids. V was pared by 7 bases and J by 4 bases, with 13 bases of the junction left unmatched. Germline CDR1 reads LGHNA; CDR2 reads YNFKEQ. The CDR3 loop is CASNSGEGGRYEQYF. Written as DNA, the CDR3 is TGTGCCAGCAACTCCGGGGAGGGAGGGAGGTACGAGCAGTACTTC.

The table lists this clone with a few counts. The V call is TRBV9, the J call TRBJ2-7, with a tentative D call TRBD1 (6 bases). The CDR3 spans 14 residues. The V and J ends lost 0 bases and 2 bases respectively, with 9 bases between them. Germline assignment: CDR1 SGDLS and CDR2 YYNGEE. The CDR3 reads CASSVGGRPYEQYF. The CDR3 coding sequence is TGTGCCAGCAGCGTAGGGGGGCGACCCTACGAGCAGTACTTC.

This chain uses TRBV4-2 with TRBJ1-1; 10 bases fit TRBD1. Germline CDR1 is LGHNA and CDR2 is YNFKEQ. The V gene end was trimmed by 1 base and the J gene end by 5 bases; junction bases not matched to a gene: 7. CDR3 length: 16 residues. The CDR3 DNA sequence: TGTGCCAGCAGCCAAGCGGGGACAGGGGACGGGACTGAAGCTTTCTTT. This encodes CASSQAGTGDGTEAFF.

The chain has TRBV12-5 and TRBJ1-1; tentatively, D is TRBD1 (5 bases). Trimming stripped 7 bases from V and 1 base from J, with 10 bases between. Germline CDR1 reads LGHNT; CDR2 reads FRNRAP. This CDR3 is 13 amino acids long. The chain's CDR3 is CASALQANTEAFF. The CDR3 DNA sequence: TGTGCTAGTGCCCTACAGGCGAACACTGAAGCTTTCTTT.

This chain uses TRBV28 with TRBJ2-3; D may correspond to TRBD1 or TRBD2 (6 bases each). Trimming took off 6 bases at V and 4 bases at J, with 17 bases between the two ends. The germline CDR1 and CDR2 sequences are MDHEN and SYDVKM. CDR3 length: 15 amino acids. DNA for the CDR3: TGTGCCAGCAGGCCCGGGGGACAAGGCGCAGATACGCAGTATTTT. Encoded protein: CASRPGGQGADTQYF.

The rearrangement uses TRBV9 and TRBJ1-2, with 8 bases identical to TRBD1. V lost 4 bases and J lost 14; bases outside the gene matches: 16. CDR3 length: 14 residues. Germline CDR1 SGDLS, CDR2 YYNGEE. The DNA of the CDR3 is TGTGCCAGCAGCCCTCAACCGGGACAGGTGGTCCTAACCTTC. It specifies CASSPQPGQVVLTF.